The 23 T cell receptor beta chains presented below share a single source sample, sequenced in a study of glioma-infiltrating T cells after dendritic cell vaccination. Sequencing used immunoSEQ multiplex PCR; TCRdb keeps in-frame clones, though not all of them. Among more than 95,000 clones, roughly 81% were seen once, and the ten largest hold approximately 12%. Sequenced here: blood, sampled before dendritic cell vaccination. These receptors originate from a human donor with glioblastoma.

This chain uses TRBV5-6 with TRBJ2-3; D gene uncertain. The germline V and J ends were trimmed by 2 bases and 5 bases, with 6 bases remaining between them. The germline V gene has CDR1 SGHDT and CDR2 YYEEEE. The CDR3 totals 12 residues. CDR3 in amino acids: CASSLSGDTQYF. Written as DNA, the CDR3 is TGTGCCAGCAGCTTATCCGGAGATACGCAGTATTTT. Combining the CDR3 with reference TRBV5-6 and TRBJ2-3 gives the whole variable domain DAGVTQSPTHLIKTRGQQVTLRCSPKSGHDTVSWYQQALGQGPQFIFQYYEEEERQRGNFPDRFSGHQFPNYSSELNVNALLLGDSALYLCASSLSGDTQYFGPGTRLTVL.

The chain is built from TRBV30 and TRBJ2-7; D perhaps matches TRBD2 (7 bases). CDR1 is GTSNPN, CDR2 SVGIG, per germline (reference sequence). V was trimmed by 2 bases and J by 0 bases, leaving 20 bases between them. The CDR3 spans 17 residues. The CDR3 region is CAWSPAGAFQFSYEQYF. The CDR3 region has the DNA TGTGCCTGGAGTCCGGCGGGGGCATTTCAATTCTCCTACGAGCAGTACTTC.

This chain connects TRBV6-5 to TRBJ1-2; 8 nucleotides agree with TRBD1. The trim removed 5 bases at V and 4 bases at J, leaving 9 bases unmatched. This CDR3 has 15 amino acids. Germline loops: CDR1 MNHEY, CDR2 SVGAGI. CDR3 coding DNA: TGTGCCAGCAGTGCTCAAACGGACAGGGTCTATGGCTACACCTTC. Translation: CASSAQTDRVYGYTF.

The CDR3 region is CASSVATDTYEQYF. In DNA form, the CDR3 reads TGTGCCAGCAGCGTAGCTACAGATACCTACGAGCAGTACTTC. The chain recombines TRBV9 with TRBJ2-7; D uncertain. Germline assignment: CDR1 SGDLS and CDR2 YYNGEE. The germline V and J ends were trimmed by 0 bases and 2 bases, with 9 bases remaining between them. The CDR3 length is 14 residues.

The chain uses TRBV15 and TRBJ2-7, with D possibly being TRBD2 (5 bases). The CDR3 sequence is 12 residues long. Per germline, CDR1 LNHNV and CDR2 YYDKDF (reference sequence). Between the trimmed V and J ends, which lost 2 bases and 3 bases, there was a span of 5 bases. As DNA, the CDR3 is TGTGCCACCAGCAGACGGGGCTACGAGCAGTACTTC. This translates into CATSRRGYEQYF.

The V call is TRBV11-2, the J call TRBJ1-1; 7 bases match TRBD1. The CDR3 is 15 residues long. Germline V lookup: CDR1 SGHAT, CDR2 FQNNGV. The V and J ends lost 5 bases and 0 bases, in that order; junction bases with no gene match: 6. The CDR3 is CASSPNTGVNTEAFF. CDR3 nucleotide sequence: TGTGCCAGCAGCCCTAATACAGGGGTGAACACTGAAGCTTTCTTT.

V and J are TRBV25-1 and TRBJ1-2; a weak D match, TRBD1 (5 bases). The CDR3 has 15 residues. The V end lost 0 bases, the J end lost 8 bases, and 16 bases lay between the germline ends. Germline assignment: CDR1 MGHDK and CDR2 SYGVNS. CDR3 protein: CASSEYGQGIRGYTF. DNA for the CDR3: TGTGCCAGCAGTGAATATGGGCAGGGAATTAGGGGCTACACCTTC.

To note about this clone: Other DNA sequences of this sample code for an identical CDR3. Here the CDR3 DNA reads TGTGCCATCAGTGGCACAGTTGGTTCACCCCTCCACTTT. Amino acids: CAISGTVGSPLHF. This sequence joins TRBV10-3 and TRBJ1-6, with D uncertain. Germline-derived CDR1 and CDR2 are ENHRY and SYGVKD. This CDR3 is built from 13 residues. Trimming stripped 4 bases from V and 9 bases from J, with 10 bases between.

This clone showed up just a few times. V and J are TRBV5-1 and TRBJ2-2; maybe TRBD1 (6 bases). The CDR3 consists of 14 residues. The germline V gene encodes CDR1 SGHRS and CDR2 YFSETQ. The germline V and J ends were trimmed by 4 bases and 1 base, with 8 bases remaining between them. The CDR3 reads CASSPTGNTGELFF. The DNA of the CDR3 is TGCGCCAGCAGCCCGACAGGGAACACCGGGGAGCTGTTTTTT.

The chain's CDR3 is CASSPKGTGAEQYF. CDR3 DNA: TGTGCCAGTAGTCCAAAGGGGACAGGGGCCGAGCAGTACTTC. The chain carries TRBV19 and TRBJ2-5, with 10 bases fitting TRBD1. The J call may not be correct, given that the DNA end is closer to TRBJ2-7. CDR1 and CDR2 from the germline V gene are LNHDA and SQIVND (reference sequence). The CDR3 loop spans 14 amino acids.

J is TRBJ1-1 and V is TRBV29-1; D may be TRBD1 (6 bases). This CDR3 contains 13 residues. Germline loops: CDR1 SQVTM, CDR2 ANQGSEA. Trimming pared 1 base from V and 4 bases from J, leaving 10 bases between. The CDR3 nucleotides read TGCAGCGTTGAAGGCAGGGGAAGCACTGAAGCTTTCTTT. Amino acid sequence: CSVEGRGSTEAFF.

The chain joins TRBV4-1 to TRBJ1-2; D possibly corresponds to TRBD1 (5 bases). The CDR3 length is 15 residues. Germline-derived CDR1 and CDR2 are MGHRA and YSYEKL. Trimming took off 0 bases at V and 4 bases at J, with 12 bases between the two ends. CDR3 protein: CASSQESSGFYGYTF. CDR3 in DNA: TGCGCCAGCAGCCAAGAATCCTCAGGGTTCTATGGCTACACCTTC.

The CDR3 sequence: CAWSLTGGSRNEQFF. The CDR3 DNA sequence: TGTGCCTGGAGTCTAACAGGGGGCTCTCGCAATGAGCAGTTCTTC. The gene calls are TRBV30 and TRBJ2-1; 9 nucleotides line up with TRBD1. The CDR3 length is 15 residues. The trim removed 2 bases at V and 6 bases at J, leaving 8 bases unmatched. Germline V lookup: CDR1 GTSNPN, CDR2 SVGIG (reference sequence).

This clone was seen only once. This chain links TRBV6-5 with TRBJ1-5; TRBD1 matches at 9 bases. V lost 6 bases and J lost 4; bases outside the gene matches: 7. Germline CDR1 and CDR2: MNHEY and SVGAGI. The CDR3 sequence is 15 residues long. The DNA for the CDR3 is TGTGCCAGCAGCGGGACAGGGTCGGGGAATCAGCCCCAGCATTTT. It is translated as CASSGTGSGNQPQHF.

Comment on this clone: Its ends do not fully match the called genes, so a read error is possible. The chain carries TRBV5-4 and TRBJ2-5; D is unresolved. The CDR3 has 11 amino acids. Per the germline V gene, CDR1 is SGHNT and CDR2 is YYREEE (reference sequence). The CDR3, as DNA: TGTGCCAGCAGTTTGGCGGAGACCCAGTACTTC. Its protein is CASSLAETQYF.

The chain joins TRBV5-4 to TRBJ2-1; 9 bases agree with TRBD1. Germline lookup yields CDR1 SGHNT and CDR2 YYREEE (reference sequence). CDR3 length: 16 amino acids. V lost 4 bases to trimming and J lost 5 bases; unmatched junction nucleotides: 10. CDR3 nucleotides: TGTGCCAGCAGCCCAGCTCGACAGGGGGGACACAATGAGCAGTTCTTC. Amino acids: CASSPARQGGHNEQFF.

CDR3 sequence: CASSQTGGGRYEQYF. The CDR3 nucleotides read TGCGCCAGCAGCCAAACAGGGGGGGGACGCTACGAGCAGTACTTC. V usage is TRBV4-1 and J usage is TRBJ2-7, with a tentative D call TRBD1 (8 bases). The CDR3 has 15 amino acids. Deletions cut 2 bases from V and 3 bases from J, with 14 bases between. Germline lookup yields CDR1 MGHRA and CDR2 YSYEKL.

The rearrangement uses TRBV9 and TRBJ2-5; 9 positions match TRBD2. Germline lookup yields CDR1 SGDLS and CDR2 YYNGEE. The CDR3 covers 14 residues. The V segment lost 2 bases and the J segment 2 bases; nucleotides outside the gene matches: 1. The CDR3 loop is CASSVLAGQETQYF. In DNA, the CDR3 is TGTGCCAGCAGCGTGCTAGCGGGGCAAGAGACCCAGTACTTC. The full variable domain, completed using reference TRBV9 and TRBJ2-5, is DSGVTQTPKHLITATGQRVTLRCSPRSGDLSVYWYQQSLDQGLQFLIQYYNGEERAKGNILERFSAQQFPDLHSELNLSSLELGDSALYFCASSVLAGQETQYFGPGTRLLVL.

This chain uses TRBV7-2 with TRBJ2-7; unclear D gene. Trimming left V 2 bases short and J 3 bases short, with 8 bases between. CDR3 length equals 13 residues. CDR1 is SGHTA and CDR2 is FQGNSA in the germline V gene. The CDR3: CASSLPQVYEQYF. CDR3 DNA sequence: TGTGCCAGCAGCTTACCCCAGGTCTACGAGCAGTACTTC.

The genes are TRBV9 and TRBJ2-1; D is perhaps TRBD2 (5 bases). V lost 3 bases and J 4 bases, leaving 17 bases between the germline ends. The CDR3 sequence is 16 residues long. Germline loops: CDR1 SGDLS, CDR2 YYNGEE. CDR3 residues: CASSGRTDSIYNEQFF. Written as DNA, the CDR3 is TGTGCCAGCAGCGGACGGACTGATTCGATATACAATGAGCAGTTCTTC.

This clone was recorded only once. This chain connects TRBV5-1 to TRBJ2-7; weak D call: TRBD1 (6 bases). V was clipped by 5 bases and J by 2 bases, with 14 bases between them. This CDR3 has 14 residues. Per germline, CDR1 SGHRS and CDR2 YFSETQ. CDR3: CASRVRGEPYEQYF. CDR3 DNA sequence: TGCGCCAGCAGGGTCAGGGGAGAGCCCTACGAGCAGTACTTC.

CDR3 amino acids: CASSRQGAGGNQPQHF. In DNA form, the CDR3 reads TGTGCCAGCAGTAGACAGGGGGCTGGAGGCAATCAGCCCCAGCATTTT. The chain is built from TRBV5-4 and TRBJ1-5; 10 nucleotides align to TRBD1. The CDR3 has 16 amino acids. CDR1 and CDR2 from the germline V gene are SGHNT and YYREEE (reference sequence). V dropped 5 bases and J dropped 2; count of bases not matched to a gene: 7.

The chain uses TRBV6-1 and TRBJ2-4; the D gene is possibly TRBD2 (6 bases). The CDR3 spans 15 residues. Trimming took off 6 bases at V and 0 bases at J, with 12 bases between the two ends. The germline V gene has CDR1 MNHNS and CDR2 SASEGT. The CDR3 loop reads CASRPGVLAKNIQYF. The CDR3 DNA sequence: TGTGCCAGCAGACCGGGGGTCCTAGCCAAAAACATTCAGTACTTC.